The entry that follows covers one TCR beta chain sequence. Ten immunoSEQ deep assay plates were used to sequence unsorted PBMC DNA. TCRdb keeps only in-frame clones here, not all; method: immunoSEQ multiplex PCR. The data contain over 400,000 clones, about 78% of them seen just once; the ten biggest clones take up around 12%. These data originate in a study of shared clonotypes between healthy human individuals. This CDR3 has 13 residues. V was cut by 8 bases and J by 0 bases, with 12 bases left in between. The germline V gene has CDR1 SQVTM and CDR2 ANQGSEA. The source of this sequence is a middle-aged woman in good health. Some clones in this sample may be carry-over from other donors' samples. This sequence joins TRBV29-1 and TRBJ2-3; D is unresolved. The sequencing input was PBMCs. The CDR3 here is CSSRRPSTDTQYF. The CDR3 bases are TGCAGCTCCCGCCGACCCAGCACAGATACGCAGTATTTT.